This record covers a single T cell receptor beta chain. The CDR3 runs to 16 residues. Germline V gene lookup returns CDR1 SGHRS and CDR2 YFSETQ. The V gene lost 0 bases and the J gene lost 4 bases, with 16 bases spanning the gap. This sample stems from a study of blood T cell repertoires in COVID-19. Study information: T cells, B-cell-depleted T cells, or PBMCs provided the cDNA or gDNA that served as material.

As originally analysed: Using reference gene primer amplification, nucleated cell counts were estimated. Libraries were prepared by immunoSEQ multiplex PCR; TCRdb keeps only in-frame clonotypes and omits some of them. V and J calls and clone size are as listed in that table; D and trimming were resolved from the DNA. The sample lists hundreds of thousands of clones, 80% to 90% occurring once. The chain has TRBV5-1 and TRBJ1-2; D is unclear. Input material: peripheral blood. This clonotype was obtained from a woman between 45 and 65 years old with acute or convalescent COVID-19. CDR3 bases: TGCGCCAGCAGCTTGGAACCGCTCTCAGCGCCCTATGGCTACACCTTC. Translating gives CASSLEPLSAPYGYTF.